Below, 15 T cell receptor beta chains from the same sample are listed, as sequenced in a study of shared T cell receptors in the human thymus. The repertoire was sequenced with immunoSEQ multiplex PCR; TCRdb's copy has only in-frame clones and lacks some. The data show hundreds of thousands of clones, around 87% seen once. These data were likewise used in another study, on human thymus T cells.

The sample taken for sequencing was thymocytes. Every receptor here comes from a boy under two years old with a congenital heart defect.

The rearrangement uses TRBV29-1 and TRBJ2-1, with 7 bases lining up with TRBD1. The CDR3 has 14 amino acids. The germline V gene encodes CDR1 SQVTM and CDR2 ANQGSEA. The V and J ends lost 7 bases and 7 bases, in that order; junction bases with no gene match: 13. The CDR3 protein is CSGYRGRSWNEQFF. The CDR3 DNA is TGCAGCGGGTACAGGGGAAGGAGTTGGAATGAGCAGTTCTTC.

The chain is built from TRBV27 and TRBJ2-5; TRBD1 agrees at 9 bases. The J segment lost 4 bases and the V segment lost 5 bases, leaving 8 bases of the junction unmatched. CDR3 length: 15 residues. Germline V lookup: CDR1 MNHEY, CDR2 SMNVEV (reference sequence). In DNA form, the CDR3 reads TGTGCCAGCAGTCCCCGGGACAGGGATCGAGAGACCCAGTACTTC. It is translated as CASSPRDRDRETQYF.

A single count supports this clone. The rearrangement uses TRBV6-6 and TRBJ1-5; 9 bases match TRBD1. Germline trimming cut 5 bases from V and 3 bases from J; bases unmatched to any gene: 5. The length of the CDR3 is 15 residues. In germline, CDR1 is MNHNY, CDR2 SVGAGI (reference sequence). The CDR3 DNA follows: TGTGCCAGCAGTCACGACAGGGGGTTCAATCAGCCCCAGCATTTT. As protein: CASSHDRGFNQPQHF.

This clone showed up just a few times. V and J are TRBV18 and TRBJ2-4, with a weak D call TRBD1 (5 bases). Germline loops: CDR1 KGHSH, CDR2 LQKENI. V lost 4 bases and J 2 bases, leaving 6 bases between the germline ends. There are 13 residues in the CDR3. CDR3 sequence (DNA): TGTGCCAGCTCACAGGGGTCCAAAAACATTCAGTACTTC. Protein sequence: CASSQGSKNIQYF.

This chain's CDR3 is CASSPIRGNCYGYTF. The CDR3 DNA reads as TGTGCCAGCAGTCCCATTCGAGGGAATTGCTATGGCTACACCTTC. The chain uses TRBV28 and TRBJ1-2; unclear D gene. The V gene lost 5 bases and the J gene lost 4 bases, with 17 bases spanning the gap. Germline CDR1 is MDHEN and CDR2 is SYDVKM. The CDR3 extends over 15 amino acids.

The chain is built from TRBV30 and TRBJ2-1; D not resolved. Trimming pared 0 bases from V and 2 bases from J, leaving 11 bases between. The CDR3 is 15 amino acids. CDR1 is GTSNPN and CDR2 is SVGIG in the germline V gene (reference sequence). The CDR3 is CAWSVSRLPYNEQFF. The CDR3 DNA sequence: TGTGCCTGGAGTGTATCTAGACTCCCCTACAATGAGCAGTTCTTC.

CDR3 sequence reads: CASSPGDRGTYEQYF. In DNA form, the CDR3 reads TGTGCCAGCAGCCCGGGGGACAGAGGTACCTACGAGCAGTACTTC. This chain uses TRBV7-8 with TRBJ2-7; tentative D call: TRBD1 (7 bases). Germline V gene lookup returns CDR1 SGHVS and CDR2 FQNEAQ. V dropped 5 bases and J dropped 2 bases, with 16 bases sitting between them. The CDR3 is made up of 15 amino acids.

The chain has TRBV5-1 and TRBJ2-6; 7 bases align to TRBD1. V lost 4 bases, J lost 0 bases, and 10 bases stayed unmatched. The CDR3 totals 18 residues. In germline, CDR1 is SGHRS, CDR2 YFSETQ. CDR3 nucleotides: TGCGCCAGCAGCGAGTGGGACAGAGGTTCCTCTGGGGCCAACGTCCTGACTTTC. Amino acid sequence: CASSEWDRGSSGANVLTF. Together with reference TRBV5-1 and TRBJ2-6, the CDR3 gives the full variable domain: KAGVTQTPRYLIKTRGQQVTLSCSPISGHRSVSWYQQTPGQGLQFLFEYFSETQRNKGNFPGRFSGRQFSNSRSEMNVSTLELGDSALYLCASSEWDRGSSGANVLTFGAGSRLTVL.

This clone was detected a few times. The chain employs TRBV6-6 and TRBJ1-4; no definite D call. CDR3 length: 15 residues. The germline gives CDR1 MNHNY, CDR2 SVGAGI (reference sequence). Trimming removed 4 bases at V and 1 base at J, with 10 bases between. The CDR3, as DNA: TGTGCCAGCAGTTCCCCCGTTGTAACTAATGAAAAACTGTTTTTT. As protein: CASSSPVVTNEKLFF.

The DNA of the CDR3 is TGTGCCAGCAGCCAAGGACAGGGGATAACCTACGAGCAGTACTTC. Translated, it gives CASSQGQGITYEQYF. The V gene is TRBV14, the J gene TRBJ2-7, with TRBD1 identical over 8 bases. The germline V gene has CDR1 SGHDN and CDR2 FVKESK. V dropped 1 base and J dropped 2; count of bases not matched to a gene: 4. This CDR3 comprises 15 residues.

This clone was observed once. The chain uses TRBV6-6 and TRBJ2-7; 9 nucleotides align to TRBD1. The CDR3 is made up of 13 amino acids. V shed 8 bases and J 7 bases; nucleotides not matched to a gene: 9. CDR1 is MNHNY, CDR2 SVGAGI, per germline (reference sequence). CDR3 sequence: CASGTGWTGEQYF. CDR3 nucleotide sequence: TGTGCCAGCGGGACAGGGTGGACCGGGGAGCAGTACTTC.

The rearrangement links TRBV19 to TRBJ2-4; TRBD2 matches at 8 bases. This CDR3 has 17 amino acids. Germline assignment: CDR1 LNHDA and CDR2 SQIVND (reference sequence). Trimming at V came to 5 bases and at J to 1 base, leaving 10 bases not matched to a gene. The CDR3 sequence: CASSPRGGRAAKNIQYF. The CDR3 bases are TGTGCCAGTAGTCCTCGGGGGGGGCGGGCGGCCAAAAACATTCAGTACTTC.

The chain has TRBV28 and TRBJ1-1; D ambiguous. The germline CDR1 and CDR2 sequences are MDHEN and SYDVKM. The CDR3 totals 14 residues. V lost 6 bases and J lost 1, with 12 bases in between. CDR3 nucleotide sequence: TGTGCCAGCAGACTCCAAAACCGGAACACTGAAGCTTTCTTT. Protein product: CASRLQNRNTEAFF.

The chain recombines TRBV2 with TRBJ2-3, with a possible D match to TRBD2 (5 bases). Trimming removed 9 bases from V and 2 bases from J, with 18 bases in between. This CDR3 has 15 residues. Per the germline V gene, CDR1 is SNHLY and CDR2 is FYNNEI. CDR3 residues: CARRPAEGITDTQYF. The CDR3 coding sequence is TGTGCCAGAAGGCCAGCCGAGGGTATCACAGATACGCAGTATTTT.

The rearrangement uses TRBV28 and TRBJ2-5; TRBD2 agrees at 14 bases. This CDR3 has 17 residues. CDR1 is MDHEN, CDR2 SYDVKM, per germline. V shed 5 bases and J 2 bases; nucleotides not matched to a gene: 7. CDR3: CASSTGTSGRLQETQYF. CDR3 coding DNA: TGTGCCAGCAGTACCGGGACTAGCGGGAGACTACAAGAGACCCAGTACTTC.